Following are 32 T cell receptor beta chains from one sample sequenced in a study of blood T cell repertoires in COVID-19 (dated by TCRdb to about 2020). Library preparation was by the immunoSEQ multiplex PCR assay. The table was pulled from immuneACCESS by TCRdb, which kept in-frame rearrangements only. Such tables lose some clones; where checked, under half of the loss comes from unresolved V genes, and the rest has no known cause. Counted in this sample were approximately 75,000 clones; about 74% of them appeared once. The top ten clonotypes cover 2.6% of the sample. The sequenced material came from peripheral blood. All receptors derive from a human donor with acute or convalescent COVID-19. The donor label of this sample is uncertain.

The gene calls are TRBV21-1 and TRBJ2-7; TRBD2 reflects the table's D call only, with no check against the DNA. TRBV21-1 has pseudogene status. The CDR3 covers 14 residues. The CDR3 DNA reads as TGTGCCAGCAGCCTAGCGGGGACATACTACGAGCAGTACGTC. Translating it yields CASSLAGTYYEQYV.

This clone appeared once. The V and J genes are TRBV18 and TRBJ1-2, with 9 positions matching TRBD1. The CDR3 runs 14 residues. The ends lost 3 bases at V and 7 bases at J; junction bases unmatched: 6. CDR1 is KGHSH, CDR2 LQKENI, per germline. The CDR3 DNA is TGTGCCAGCTCACCCGACAGGGGGGGTAGTGGCTACACCTTC. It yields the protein CASSPDRGGSGYTF.

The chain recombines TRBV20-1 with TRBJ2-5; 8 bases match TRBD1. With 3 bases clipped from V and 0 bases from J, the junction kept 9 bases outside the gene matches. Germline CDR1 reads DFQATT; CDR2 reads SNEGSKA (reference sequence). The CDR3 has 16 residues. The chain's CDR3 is CSASGQGRMYQETQYF. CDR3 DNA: TGCAGTGCTAGTGGACAGGGAAGGATGTACCAAGAGACCCAGTACTTC.

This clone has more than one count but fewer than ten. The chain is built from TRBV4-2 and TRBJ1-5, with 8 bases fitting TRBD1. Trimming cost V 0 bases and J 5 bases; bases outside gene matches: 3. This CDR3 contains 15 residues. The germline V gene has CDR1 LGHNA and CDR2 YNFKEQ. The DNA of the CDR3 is TGTGCCAGCAGCCAAGAGGGACAGGTACATCAGCCCCAGCATTTT. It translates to CASSQEGQVHQPQHF.

This CDR3 is CASSSNVPGGELFF. The CDR3, as DNA: TGTGCCAGCAGCTCCAACGTCCCCGGGGGGGAGCTGTTTTTT. The chain carries TRBV7-2 and TRBJ2-2, with D hard to call. CDR3 size: 14 residues. The V and J ends lost 4 bases and 8 bases respectively, with 14 bases between them. CDR1 SGHTA and CDR2 FQGNSA come from the germline V gene.

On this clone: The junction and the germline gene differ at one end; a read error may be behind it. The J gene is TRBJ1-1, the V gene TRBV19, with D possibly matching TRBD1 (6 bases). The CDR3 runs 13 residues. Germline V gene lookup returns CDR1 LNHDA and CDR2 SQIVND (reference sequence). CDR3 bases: TGTGCCAGTAACAGTCAGGGGAGAACTGGAGCTTTCTTT. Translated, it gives CASNSQGRTGAFF.

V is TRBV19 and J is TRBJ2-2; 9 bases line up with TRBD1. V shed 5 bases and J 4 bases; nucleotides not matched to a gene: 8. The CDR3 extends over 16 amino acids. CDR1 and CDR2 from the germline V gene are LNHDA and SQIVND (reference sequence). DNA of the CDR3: TGTGCCAGTAGTCCCTTGGACAGGGGACGCACCGGGGAGCTGTTTTTT. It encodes CASSPLDRGRTGELFF.

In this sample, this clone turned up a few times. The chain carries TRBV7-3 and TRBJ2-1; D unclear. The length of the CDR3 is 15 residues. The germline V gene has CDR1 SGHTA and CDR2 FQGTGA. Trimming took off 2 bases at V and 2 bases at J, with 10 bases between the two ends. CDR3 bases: TGTGCCAGCAGCTTAGGCGGAAGCACCTACAATGAGCAGTTCTTC. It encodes CASSLGGSTYNEQFF.

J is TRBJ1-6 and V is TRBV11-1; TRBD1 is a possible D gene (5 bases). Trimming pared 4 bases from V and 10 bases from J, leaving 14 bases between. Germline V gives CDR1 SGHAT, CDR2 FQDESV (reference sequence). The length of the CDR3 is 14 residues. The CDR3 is CASSSDRSKSPLHF. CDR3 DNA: TGTGCCAGCAGCTCCGACAGATCTAAATCACCCCTCCACTTT.

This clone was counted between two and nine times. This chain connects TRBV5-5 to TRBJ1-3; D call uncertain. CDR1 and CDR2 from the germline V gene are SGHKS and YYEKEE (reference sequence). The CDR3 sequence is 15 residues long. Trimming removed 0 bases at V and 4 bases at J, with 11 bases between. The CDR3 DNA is TGTGCCAGCAGCTTGGCTGGAGAAGCGGGAAACACCATATATTTT. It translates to CASSLAGEAGNTIYF.

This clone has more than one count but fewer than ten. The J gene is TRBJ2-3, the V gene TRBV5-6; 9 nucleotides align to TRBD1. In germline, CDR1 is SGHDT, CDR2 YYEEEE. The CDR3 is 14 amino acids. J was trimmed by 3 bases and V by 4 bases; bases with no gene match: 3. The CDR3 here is CASSRQGVTDTQYF. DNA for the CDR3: TGTGCCAGCAGCCGACAGGGGGTTACAGATACGCAGTATTTT.

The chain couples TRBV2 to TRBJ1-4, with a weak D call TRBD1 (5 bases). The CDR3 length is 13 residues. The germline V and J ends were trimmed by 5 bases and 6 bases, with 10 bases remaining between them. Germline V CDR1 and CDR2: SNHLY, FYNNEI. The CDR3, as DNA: TGTGCCAGCAGTCCGCAGGGTTATGAAAAACTGTTTTTT. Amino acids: CASSPQGYEKLFF.

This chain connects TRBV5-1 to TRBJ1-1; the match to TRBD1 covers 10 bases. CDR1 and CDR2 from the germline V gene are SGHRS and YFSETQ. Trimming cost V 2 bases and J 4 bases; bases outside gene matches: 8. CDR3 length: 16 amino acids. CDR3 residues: CASSLGARQGATEAFF. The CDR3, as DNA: TGCGCCAGCAGCTTAGGGGCGAGACAGGGGGCCACTGAAGCTTTCTTT.

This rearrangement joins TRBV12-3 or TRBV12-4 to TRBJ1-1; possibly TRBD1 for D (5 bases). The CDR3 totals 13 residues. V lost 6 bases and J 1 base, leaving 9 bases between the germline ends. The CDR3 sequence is CASRVGQNTEAFF. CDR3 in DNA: TGTGCCAGCAGGGTCGGACAGAACACTGAAGCTTTCTTT.

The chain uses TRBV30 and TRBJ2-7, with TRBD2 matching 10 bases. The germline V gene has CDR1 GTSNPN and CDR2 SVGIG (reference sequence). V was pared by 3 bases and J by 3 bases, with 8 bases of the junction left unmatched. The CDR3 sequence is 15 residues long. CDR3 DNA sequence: TGTGCCTGGAGGCCTACTAGCGGGATTCTCTACGAGCAGTACTTC. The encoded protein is CAWRPTSGILYEQYF.

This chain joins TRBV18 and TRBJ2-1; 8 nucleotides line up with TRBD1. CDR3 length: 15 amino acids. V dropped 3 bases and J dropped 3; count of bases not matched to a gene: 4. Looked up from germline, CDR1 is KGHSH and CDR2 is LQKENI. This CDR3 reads CASSPTQGVYNEQFF. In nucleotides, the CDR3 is TGTGCCAGCTCACCCACACAGGGGGTCTACAATGAGCAGTTCTTC.

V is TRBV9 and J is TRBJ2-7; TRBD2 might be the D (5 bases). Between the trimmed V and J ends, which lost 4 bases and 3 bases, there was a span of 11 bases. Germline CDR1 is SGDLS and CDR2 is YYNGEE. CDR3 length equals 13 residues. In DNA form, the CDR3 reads TGTGCCAGCAGCAGGGAGATTGGCTACGAGCAGTACTTC. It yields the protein CASSREIGYEQYF.

The CDR3 loop is CASSLIVRAWAFF. In DNA form, the CDR3 reads TGTGCCAGCAGCTTGATTGTGCGGGCCTGGGCTTTCTTT. The genes are TRBV5-4 and TRBJ1-1; no definite D call. CDR1 SGHNT and CDR2 YYREEE come from the germline V gene (reference sequence). The ends were cut back, 1 base at V and 11 bases at J, with 15 bases in the middle. This CDR3 is built from 13 residues.

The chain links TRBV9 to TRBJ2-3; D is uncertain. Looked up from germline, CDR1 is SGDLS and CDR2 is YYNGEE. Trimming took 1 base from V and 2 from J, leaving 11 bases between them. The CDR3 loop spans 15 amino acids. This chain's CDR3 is CASSVTPGITDTQYF. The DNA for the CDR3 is TGTGCCAGCAGCGTAACCCCGGGTATCACAGATACGCAGTATTTT.

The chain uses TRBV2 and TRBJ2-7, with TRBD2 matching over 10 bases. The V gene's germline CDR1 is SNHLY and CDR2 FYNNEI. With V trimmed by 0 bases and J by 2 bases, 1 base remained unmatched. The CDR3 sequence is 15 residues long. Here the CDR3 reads CASSEASGRAYEQYF. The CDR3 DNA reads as TGTGCCAGCAGTGAAGCGAGCGGGAGGGCCTACGAGCAGTACTTC.

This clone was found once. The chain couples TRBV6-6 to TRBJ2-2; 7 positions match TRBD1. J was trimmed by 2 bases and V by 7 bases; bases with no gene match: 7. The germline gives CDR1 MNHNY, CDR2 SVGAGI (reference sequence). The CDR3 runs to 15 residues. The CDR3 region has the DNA TGTGCCAGCACCAGGGGACAGACCAACACCGGGGAGCTGTTTTTT. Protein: CASTRGQTNTGELFF.

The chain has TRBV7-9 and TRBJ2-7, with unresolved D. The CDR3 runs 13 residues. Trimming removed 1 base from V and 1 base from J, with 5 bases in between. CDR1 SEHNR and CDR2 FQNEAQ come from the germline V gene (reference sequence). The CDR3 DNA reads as TGTGCCAGCAGCTTAGATCTGTCCTACGAGCAGTACGTC. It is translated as CASSLDLSYEQYV.

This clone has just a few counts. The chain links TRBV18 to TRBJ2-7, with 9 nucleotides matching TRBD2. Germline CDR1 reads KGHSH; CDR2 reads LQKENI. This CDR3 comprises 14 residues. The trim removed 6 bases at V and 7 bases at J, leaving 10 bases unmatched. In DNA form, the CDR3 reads TGTGCCAGCTCGGCAGGGCGGGAGGGCCAGGAGCAGTACTTC. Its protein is CASSAGREGQEQYF.

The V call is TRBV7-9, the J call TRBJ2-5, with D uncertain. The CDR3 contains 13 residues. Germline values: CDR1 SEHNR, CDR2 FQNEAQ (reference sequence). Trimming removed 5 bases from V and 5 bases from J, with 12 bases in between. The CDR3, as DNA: TGTGCCAGCAGCCGTACAGCATGGGAGACCCAGTACTTC. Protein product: CASSRTAWETQYF.

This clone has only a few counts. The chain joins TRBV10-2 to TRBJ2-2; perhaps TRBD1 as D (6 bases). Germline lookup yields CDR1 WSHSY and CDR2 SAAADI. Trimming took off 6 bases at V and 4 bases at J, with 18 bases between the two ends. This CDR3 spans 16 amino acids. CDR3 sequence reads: CASSPTGPDPTGELFF. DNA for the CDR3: TGCGCCAGCAGCCCGACAGGACCCGACCCCACCGGGGAGCTGTTTTTT.

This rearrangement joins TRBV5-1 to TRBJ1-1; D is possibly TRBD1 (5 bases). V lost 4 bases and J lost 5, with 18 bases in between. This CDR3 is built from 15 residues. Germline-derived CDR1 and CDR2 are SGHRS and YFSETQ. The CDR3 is CASSTEQVTGTEAFF. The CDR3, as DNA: TGCGCCAGCAGCACGGAACAGGTTACTGGAACTGAAGCTTTCTTT.

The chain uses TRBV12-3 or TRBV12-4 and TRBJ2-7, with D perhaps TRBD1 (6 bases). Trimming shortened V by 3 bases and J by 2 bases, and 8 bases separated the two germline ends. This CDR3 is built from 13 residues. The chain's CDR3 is CASSFRGPYEQYV. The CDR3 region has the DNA TGTGCCAGCAGTTTCAGGGGACCCTACGAGCAGTACGTC.

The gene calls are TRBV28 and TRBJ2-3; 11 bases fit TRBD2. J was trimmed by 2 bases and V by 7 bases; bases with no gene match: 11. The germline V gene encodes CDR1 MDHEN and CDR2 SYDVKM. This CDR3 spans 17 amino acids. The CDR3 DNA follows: TGTGCCAGCATTGGGGGCGCGGGACTAGCGGACACAGATACGCAGTATTTT. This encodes CASIGGAGLADTDTQYF.

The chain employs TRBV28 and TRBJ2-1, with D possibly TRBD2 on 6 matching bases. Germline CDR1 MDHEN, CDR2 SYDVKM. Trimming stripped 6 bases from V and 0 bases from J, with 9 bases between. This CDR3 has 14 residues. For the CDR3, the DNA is TGTGCCAGCAGGCAGACTAGCTCCTACAATGAGCAGTTCTTC. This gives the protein CASRQTSSYNEQFF. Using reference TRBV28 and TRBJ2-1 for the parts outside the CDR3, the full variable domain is DVKVTQSSRYLVKRTGEKVFLECVQDMDHENMFWYRQDPGLGLRLIYFSYDVKMKEKGDIPEGYSVSREKKERFSLILESASTNQTSMYLCASRQTSSYNEQFFGPGTRLTVL.

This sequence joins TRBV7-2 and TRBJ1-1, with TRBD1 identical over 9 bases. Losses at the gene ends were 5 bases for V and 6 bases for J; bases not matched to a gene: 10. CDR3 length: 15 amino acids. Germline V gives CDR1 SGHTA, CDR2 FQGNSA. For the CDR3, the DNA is TGTGCCAGCAGCCCCGGGACAGGGAAGGTTGCTGAAGCTTTCTTT. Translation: CASSPGTGKVAEAFF.

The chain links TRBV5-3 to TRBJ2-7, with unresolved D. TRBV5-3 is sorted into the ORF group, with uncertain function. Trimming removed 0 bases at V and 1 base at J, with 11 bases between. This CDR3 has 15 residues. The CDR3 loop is CARSLEAGASYEQYF. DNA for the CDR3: TGTGCCAGAAGCTTGGAGGCCGGAGCTTCCTACGAGCAGTACTTC.

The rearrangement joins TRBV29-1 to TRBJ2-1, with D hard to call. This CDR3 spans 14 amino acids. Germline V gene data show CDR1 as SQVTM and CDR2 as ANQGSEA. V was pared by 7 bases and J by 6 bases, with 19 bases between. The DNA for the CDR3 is TGCAGCGGTTATATGGGCCTCAGGTCCAATGAGCAGTTCTTC. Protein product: CSGYMGLRSNEQFF.